Listed here are 2 T cell receptor beta chains from one sample, sequenced in a study of control samples from healthy donors and cancer patients. The assay was immunoSEQ multiplex PCR, and TCRdb's table has in-frame clones only and misses some. The table has about 44,000 clones, around 87% seen once. What was sequenced was PBMCs. The receptors shown here come from a woman in her fifties or sixties with lung cancer.

The genes are TRBV5-1 and TRBJ2-7; D might be TRBD2 (6 bases). Deletions cut 4 bases from V and 3 bases from J, with 17 bases between. The CDR3 runs to 15 residues. Germline CDR1 and CDR2: SGHRS and YFSETQ. The chain's CDR3 is CASSQPGAGFYEQYF. As DNA, the CDR3 is TGCGCCAGCAGCCAACCCGGGGCGGGGTTCTACGAGCAGTACTTC.

V usage is TRBV6-1 and J usage is TRBJ2-5, with 10 positions matching TRBD1. Germline CDR1 MNHNS, CDR2 SASEGT. Trimming cost V 3 bases and J 3 bases; bases outside gene matches: 1. The CDR3 is 14 residues long. CDR3 loop: CASSDGTGEETQYF. In DNA, the CDR3 is TGTGCCAGCAGTGATGGGACAGGGGAAGAGACCCAGTACTTC.